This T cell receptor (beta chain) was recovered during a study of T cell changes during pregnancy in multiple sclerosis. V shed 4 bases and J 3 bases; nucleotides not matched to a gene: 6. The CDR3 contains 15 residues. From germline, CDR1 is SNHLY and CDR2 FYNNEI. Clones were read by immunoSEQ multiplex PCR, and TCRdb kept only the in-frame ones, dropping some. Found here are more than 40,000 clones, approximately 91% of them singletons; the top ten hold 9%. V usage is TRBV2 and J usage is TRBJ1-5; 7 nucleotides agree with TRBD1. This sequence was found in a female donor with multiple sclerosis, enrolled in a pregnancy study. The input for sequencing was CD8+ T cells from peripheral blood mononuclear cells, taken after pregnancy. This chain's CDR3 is CASSAGQADNQPQHF. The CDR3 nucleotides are TGTGCCAGCAGTGCCGGACAGGCTGACAATCAGCCCCAGCATTTT. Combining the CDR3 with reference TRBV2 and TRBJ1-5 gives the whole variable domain EPEVTQTPSHQVTQMGQEVILRCVPISNHLYFYWYRQILGQKVEFLVSFYNNEISEKSEIFDDQFSVERPDGSNFTLKIRSTKLEDSAMYFCASSAGQADNQPQHFGDGTRLSIL.